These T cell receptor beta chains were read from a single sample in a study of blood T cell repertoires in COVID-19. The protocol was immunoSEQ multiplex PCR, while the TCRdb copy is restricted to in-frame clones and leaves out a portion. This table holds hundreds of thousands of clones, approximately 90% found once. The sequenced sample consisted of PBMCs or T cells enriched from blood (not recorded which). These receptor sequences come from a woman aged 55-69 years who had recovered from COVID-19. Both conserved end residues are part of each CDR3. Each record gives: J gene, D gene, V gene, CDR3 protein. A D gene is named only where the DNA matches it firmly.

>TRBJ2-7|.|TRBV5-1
CASSLSPGTAISYEQYF
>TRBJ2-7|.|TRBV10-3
CAISHSYEQYF
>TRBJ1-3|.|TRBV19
CASSLQVIAGNTIYF
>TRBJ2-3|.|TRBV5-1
CASSDRLFTQYF
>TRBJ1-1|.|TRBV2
CASSPFGGTANTEAFF
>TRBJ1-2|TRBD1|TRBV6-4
CASSDSVGTGEDYGYTF
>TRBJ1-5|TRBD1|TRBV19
CASRTSPLDRGGPQHF
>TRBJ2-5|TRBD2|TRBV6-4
CASSDSLWPVPSGGEARETQYF
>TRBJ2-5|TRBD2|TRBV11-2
CASSLDPGGGPVTQYF
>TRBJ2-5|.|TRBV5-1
CASSWGQTSRETQYF
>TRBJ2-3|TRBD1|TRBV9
CASSPEGGTGGEVDTQYF
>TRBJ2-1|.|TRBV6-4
CARRAWTNTYNEQFF
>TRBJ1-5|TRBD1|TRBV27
CASSLKGALQPQHF
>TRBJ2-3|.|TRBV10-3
CATSVSLGTDTQYF
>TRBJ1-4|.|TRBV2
CASMPGRGNEKLFF
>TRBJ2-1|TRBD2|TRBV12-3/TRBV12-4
CASTVIAGAEQFF
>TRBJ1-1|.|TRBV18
CASSPKADLGNTEAFF
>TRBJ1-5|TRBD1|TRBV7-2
CASSLQGAPNQPQHF
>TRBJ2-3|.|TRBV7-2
CASSQWRGTSTDTQYF
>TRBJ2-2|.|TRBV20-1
CSAPRAGELFF
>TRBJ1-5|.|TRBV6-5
CASRLTENSNQPQHF
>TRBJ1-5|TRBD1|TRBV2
CASSEQGVVISLQHF
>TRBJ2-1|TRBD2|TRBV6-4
CASARGDSYNEQFF
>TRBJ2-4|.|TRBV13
CASSLALAKNIQYF
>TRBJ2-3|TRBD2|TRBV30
CAWSATSGGAGDTQYF
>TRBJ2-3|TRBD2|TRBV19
CASTIGFRDYRTDTQYF
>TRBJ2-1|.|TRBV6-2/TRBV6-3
CASSTSRQDANEQFF
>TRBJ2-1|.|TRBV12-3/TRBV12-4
CASSRFEQFF
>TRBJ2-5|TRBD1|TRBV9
CASSADRGQETQYF
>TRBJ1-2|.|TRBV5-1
CASSLSPNYGYTF
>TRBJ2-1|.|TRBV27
CASSPGEGTNPSYNEQFF
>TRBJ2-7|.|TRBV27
CASSERDNRYEQYF
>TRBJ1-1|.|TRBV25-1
CASGRTGTNTEAFF
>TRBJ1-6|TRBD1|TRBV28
CASSPRQGVGSPLHF
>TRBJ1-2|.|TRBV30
CAWSDPMESYGYTF
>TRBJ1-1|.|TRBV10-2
CASISNRVNTEAFF
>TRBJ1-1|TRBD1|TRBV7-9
CASSLGQGNTEAFF
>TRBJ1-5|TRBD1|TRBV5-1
CASSPGDRGQPQHF
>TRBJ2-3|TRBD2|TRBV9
CASSTRGGGDTQYF
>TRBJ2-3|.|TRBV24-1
CATSDQTLTEQYF
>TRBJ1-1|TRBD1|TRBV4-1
CASSQGSGTGPEAFF
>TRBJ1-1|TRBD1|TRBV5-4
CASSSGTGPNTEAFF
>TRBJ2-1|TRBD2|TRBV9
CASSPILAGGNEQFF
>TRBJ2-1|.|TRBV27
CASSLISEMDEQFF
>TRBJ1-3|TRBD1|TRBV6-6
CASSYRTGHGNTIYF
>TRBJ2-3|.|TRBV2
CASPHAVRVPDTQYF
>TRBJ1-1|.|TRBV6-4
CASSDWAGADAFF
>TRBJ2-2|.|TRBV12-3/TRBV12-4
CASSFSSTGELFF
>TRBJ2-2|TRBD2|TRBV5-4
CASSQTSGGARAGELFF
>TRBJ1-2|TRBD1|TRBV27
CASSSGGSRYGYTF
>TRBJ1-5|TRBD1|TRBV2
CASNGQGNSNQPQHF
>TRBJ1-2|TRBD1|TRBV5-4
CASSFQGADGYTF
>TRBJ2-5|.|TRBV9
CASSALALGGAQETQYF
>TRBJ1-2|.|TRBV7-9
CASSLVGTHGYTF
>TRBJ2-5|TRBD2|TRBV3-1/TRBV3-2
CASSPGLAEETQYF
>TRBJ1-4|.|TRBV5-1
CASSLEGRAVANEKLFF
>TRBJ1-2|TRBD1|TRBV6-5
CASSNSGGVYGYTF
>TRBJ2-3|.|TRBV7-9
CASSLDSGYTDTQYF
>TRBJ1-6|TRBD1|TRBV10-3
CAISESTGGGYNSPLHF